The rows below give T cell receptor beta chains drawn from one sample of a study of blood T cell repertoires in COVID-19. The protocol was immunoSEQ multiplex PCR, while the TCRdb copy is restricted to in-frame clones and leaves out a portion. The data show fewer than 400,000 clones, about nine tenths seen once. Sequencing used PBMCs or T cells enriched from blood (not recorded which). The origin of the receptors is a woman aged 25-40 years who had recovered from COVID-19. Each CDR3 is given with its conserved first and last residue. Fields, in order: CDR3 protein, CDR3 DNA, clone size, D gene, J gene, V gene. D genes are given only for firm matches. Some rows mark clone size as missing; the rest say once, few, many or name a class of expanded clone.

CDR3aa: CASSLVGQGGTGELFF; CDR3nt: TGTGCCAGCAGCTTAGTGGGACAGGGAGGCACCGGGGAGCTGTTTTTT; abundance: few; d_gene: TRBD1; j_gene: TRBJ2-2; v_gene: TRBV11-2
CDR3aa: CAWSVFPGRNTGELFF; CDR3nt: TGTGCCTGGAGTGTATTCCCTGGCCGGAACACCGGGGAGCTGTTTTTT; abundance: NA; d_gene: NA; j_gene: TRBJ2-2; v_gene: TRBV30
CDR3aa: CAWSARQGDQPQHF; CDR3nt: TGTGCCTGGAGTGCCCGACAGGGGGATCAGCCCCAGCATTTT; abundance: NA; d_gene: TRBD1; j_gene: TRBJ1-5; v_gene: TRBV30
CDR3aa: CASSLGTGTGETQYF; CDR3nt: TGCGCCAGCAGCTTGGGTACCGGGACAGGGGAGACCCAGTACTTC; abundance: NA; d_gene: TRBD1; j_gene: TRBJ2-5; v_gene: TRBV5-1
CDR3aa: CAWGNMNTEAFF; CDR3nt: TGTGCCTGGGGAAATATGAACACTGAAGCTTTCTTT; abundance: NA; d_gene: NA; j_gene: TRBJ1-1; v_gene: TRBV30
CDR3aa: CASSRGNTGELFF; CDR3nt: TGTGCCAGCTCGCGGGGGAACACCGGGGAGCTGTTTTTT; abundance: NA; d_gene: NA; j_gene: TRBJ2-2; v_gene: TRBV6-5
CDR3aa: CASSLPTTNTEAFF; CDR3nt: TGTGCCAGCAGCTTACCGACAACGAACACTGAAGCTTTCTTT; abundance: once; d_gene: NA; j_gene: TRBJ1-1; v_gene: TRBV7-9
CDR3aa: CASSLLAGGYEQYF; CDR3nt: TGCGCCAGCAGCTTGTTAGCGGGGGGCTACGAGCAGTACTTC; abundance: NA; d_gene: TRBD2; j_gene: TRBJ2-7; v_gene: TRBV5-1
CDR3aa: CASSSQVKGTDTQYF; CDR3nt: TGTGCCAGCAGTTCACAGGTAAAGGGCACAGATACGCAGTATTTT; abundance: NA; d_gene: NA; j_gene: TRBJ2-3; v_gene: TRBV27
CDR3aa: CASSPQDRTSNQPQHF; CDR3nt: TGTGCCAGCAGTCCCCAGGACAGGACTAGCAATCAGCCCCAGCATTTT; abundance: NA; d_gene: TRBD1; j_gene: TRBJ1-5; v_gene: TRBV27
CDR3aa: CASSPTGGSNTEAFF; CDR3nt: TGTGCCAGCTCACCGACAGGGGGCTCGAACACTGAAGCTTTCTTT; abundance: once; d_gene: TRBD1; j_gene: TRBJ1-1; v_gene: TRBV18
CDR3aa: CASSQGGLRGNTIYF; CDR3nt: TGTGCCAGCTCCCAAGGGGGTCTCAGGGGAAACACCATATATTTT; abundance: once; d_gene: NA; j_gene: TRBJ1-3; v_gene: TRBV28
CDR3aa: CASSERNRAYGYTF; CDR3nt: TGTGCCAGCAGTGAACGGAACAGGGCCTATGGCTACACCTTC; abundance: few; d_gene: NA; j_gene: TRBJ1-2; v_gene: TRBV6-1
CDR3aa: CASSLASGRADNEQFF; CDR3nt: TGTGCCAGCAGCTTGGCTAGCGGGAGGGCGGACAATGAGCAGTTCTTC; abundance: NA; d_gene: TRBD2; j_gene: TRBJ2-1; v_gene: TRBV5-4
CDR3aa: CASSIKTRDTEAFF; CDR3nt: TGTGCCAGTAGTATAAAAACCAGGGACACTGAAGCTTTCTTT; abundance: NA; d_gene: NA; j_gene: TRBJ1-1; v_gene: TRBV19
CDR3aa: CASSQWDLGNTEAFF; CDR3nt: TGTGCCAGCAGCCAATGGGACTTAGGGAACACTGAAGCTTTCTTT; abundance: NA; d_gene: NA; j_gene: TRBJ1-1; v_gene: TRBV3-1/TRBV3-2
CDR3aa: CASSRRGQNTDTQYF; CDR3nt: TGCGCCAGCAGCAGGCGGGGACAGAACACAGATACGCAGTATTTT; abundance: NA; d_gene: NA; j_gene: TRBJ2-3; v_gene: TRBV5-1
CDR3aa: CASTESYNEQFF; CDR3nt: TGTGCCAGCACGGAGTCCTACAATGAGCAGTTCTTC; abundance: NA; d_gene: NA; j_gene: TRBJ2-1; v_gene: TRBV7-9
CDR3aa: CAVWGRLNTEAFF; CDR3nt: TGTGCGGTCTGGGGCAGACTGAACACTGAAGCTTTCTTT; abundance: NA; d_gene: NA; j_gene: TRBJ1-1; v_gene: TRBV12-3/TRBV12-4
CDR3aa: CASSFKKGQGGGYTF; CDR3nt: TGTGCCAGCAGCTTCAAGAAGGGGCAGGGGGGTGGCTACACCTTC; abundance: NA; d_gene: TRBD1; j_gene: TRBJ1-2; v_gene: TRBV11-2
CDR3aa: CASSFHDRGNSGTDTQYF; CDR3nt: TGTGCCAGCAGCTTCCACGACAGGGGTAATTCGGGCACAGATACGCAGTATTTT; abundance: NA; d_gene: TRBD1; j_gene: TRBJ2-3; v_gene: TRBV9
CDR3aa: CASSMFDSLEQYF; CDR3nt: TGTGCCAGTAGTATGTTCGACAGCCTCGAGCAGTACTTC; abundance: NA; d_gene: NA; j_gene: TRBJ2-7; v_gene: TRBV19
CDR3aa: CASSFPRASGANVLTF; CDR3nt: TGCGCCAGCAGCTTTCCCAGGGCCTCTGGGGCCAACGTCCTGACTTTC; abundance: NA; d_gene: NA; j_gene: TRBJ2-6; v_gene: TRBV5-1
CDR3aa: CASSPGQGGNQPQHF; CDR3nt: TGCGCCAGCAGCCCGGGACAGGGGGGCAATCAGCCCCAGCATTTT; abundance: NA; d_gene: TRBD1; j_gene: TRBJ1-5; v_gene: TRBV5-1
CDR3aa: CASSHWSGLVLSQYF; CDR3nt: TGTGCCAGCAGTCACTGGAGTGGTCTAGTGCTATCCCAGTACTTC; abundance: once; d_gene: NA; j_gene: TRBJ2-7; v_gene: TRBV6-6
CDR3aa: CASSLGGQYEQYF; CDR3nt: TGTGCCAGCAGCTTGGGCGGTCAATACGAGCAGTACTTC; abundance: NA; d_gene: NA; j_gene: TRBJ2-7; v_gene: TRBV5-4
CDR3aa: CASSLTVHNQPQHF; CDR3nt: TGTGCCAGCAGTTTAACAGTACACAATCAGCCCCAGCATTTT; abundance: NA; d_gene: NA; j_gene: TRBJ1-5; v_gene: TRBV27
CDR3aa: CATIGTSTDTQYF; CDR3nt: TGTGCCACGATCGGGACTAGCACAGATACGCAGTATTTT; abundance: NA; d_gene: NA; j_gene: TRBJ2-3; v_gene: TRBV2
CDR3aa: CASIILGAGGSNNEQFF; CDR3nt: TGTGCCAGCATAATCCTTGGCGCGGGAGGGTCCAACAATGAGCAGTTCTTC; abundance: NA; d_gene: TRBD2; j_gene: TRBJ2-1; v_gene: TRBV2
CDR3aa: CATTDRGDTEAFF; CDR3nt: TGTGCCACCACGGACAGGGGCGACACTGAAGCTTTCTTT; abundance: NA; d_gene: TRBD1; j_gene: TRBJ1-1; v_gene: TRBV10-3
CDR3aa: CASSPVGGNNYGYTF; CDR3nt: TGTGCCAGCTCACCAGTTGGAGGAAATAACTATGGCTACACCTTC; abundance: NA; d_gene: NA; j_gene: TRBJ1-2; v_gene: TRBV18
CDR3aa: CASLPTGTGISGANVLTF; CDR3nt: TGTGCCAGCTTACCGACCGGGACAGGTATCTCTGGGGCCAACGTCCTGACTTTC; abundance: NA; d_gene: TRBD1; j_gene: TRBJ2-6; v_gene: TRBV28
CDR3aa: CASSPKEIYGYTF; CDR3nt: TGTGCCAGCTCACCGAAGGAGATCTATGGCTACACCTTC; abundance: NA; d_gene: NA; j_gene: TRBJ1-2; v_gene: TRBV18
CDR3aa: CASSWGRGAFADTQYF; CDR3nt: TGCGCCAGCAGCTGGGGGCGGGGGGCGTTCGCAGATACGCAGTATTTT; abundance: NA; d_gene: TRBD2; j_gene: TRBJ2-3; v_gene: TRBV5-1
CDR3aa: CASSLRQAYTEAFF; CDR3nt: TGTGCCAGCAGCTTAAGACAGGCCTACACTGAAGCTTTCTTT; abundance: NA; d_gene: NA; j_gene: TRBJ1-1; v_gene: TRBV7-2